This TCR beta chain was sequenced in a study of CD8 T cells in Susac syndrome (dated by TCRdb to between 2019 and 2020). The study in broad terms: Whether CD8+ T cell activation and differentiation in Susac syndrome was antigen driven was tested using repertoire sequencing. The clonality of the CD8+ T cell repertoire was compared across approximately 12 healthy donors, around 14 Susac syndrome patients and 15 multiple sclerosis patients.

General conclusions and limits of the study: The number of individuals in the TCR sequencing and HLA analysis was acknowledged as relatively small.

High-throughput TCR beta sequencing profiled peripheral blood CD8+ and CD4+ T cells from healthy donors, Susac syndrome patients and multiple sclerosis patients. Treatment-naive patients with stable or active relapsing-remitting disease fulfilling revised McDonald criteria were used as multiple sclerosis controls. Bulk CD8+ and CD4+ T cells were purified by magnetic negative isolation, while CD8+ TEMRA cells were enriched using FACS. Blood was drawn into EDTA tubes, processed within 24 hours, and PBMCs were isolated by density gradient centrifugation. PBMCs intended for TCR sequencing were cryopreserved in liquid nitrogen and were subsequently thawed in a 37 degrees C water bath. Purity of sorted or isolated CD4+, CD8+ and CD8+ TEMRA cells was at least 90%. RNA was extracted with the RNeasy kit and about 0.45 to 1 ug was reverse transcribed using random hexamers. TCR beta CDR3 regions were amplified with the immunoSEQ multiplex PCR assay covering 54 Vbeta and 13 Jbeta segments. Bias from PCR amplification was corrected by using a synthetic template baseline for primer optimization and for computational correction. The published analysis was carried out like this. Reads were annotated to V, D and J genes according to IMGT and were analyzed with immunoSEQ Analyzer, with only productive sequences retained. Clonality was computed as one minus Shannon entropy normalized by log2 of the number of productive unique sequences. For each patient and control, public and private clones were evaluated within the 100 most prevalent clones. A clone was defined as Susac-specific if it was absent from the healthy and MS cohorts, from about a thousand published viral clones and from other ImmuneACCESS disease sequences. Using fastp at Q25 and MiXCR, TCRdb reprocessed the public reads and kept productive beta chains. Identical CDR3 proteins give one entry, which carries the most common genes and DNA. V and J calls and clone size were set by TCRdb, not the authors. This sample lists about 440,000 distinct CDR3 sequences; approximately 85% were detected once. Jointly, the top ten make up around 0.12% of the sample.

This clonotype was counted once. There is no known antigen for this receptor. One base away there is no much larger clone; base qualities are not given. One read represents weak support. Material for sequencing was CD8+ T cells from PBMCs. This clonotype originated in a human donor with multiple sclerosis.

The CDR3 sequence is CASTEPGQGNTEAFF. The DNA sequence follows: TGTGCCAGCACCGAACCGGGACAGGGGAACACTGAAGCTTTCTTT. The V gene is TRBV12-3 or TRBV12-4 and the J gene is TRBJ1-1, and TRBD1 aligns with 9 junction nucleotides. Taken from cysteine to phenylalanine, the CDR3 has 15 residues. Of all the DNA, just the CDR3 is kept, 45 bases in frame from base 1. The junction shows trimming of 7 bases on V and 1 base on J, and the gene matches do not reach 7 bases of it.